This TCR beta chain was found in a study of CD8+CD57+ T cells in acquired aplastic anemia. Study background: On average, sorted CD4+ and CD8+ cells gave approximately 3 ug of DNA.

As for this clonotype: Its antigen is still unknown.

The template for TCR beta VDJ and CDR3 sequence profiling was genomic DNA. TCRdb reanalysed the reads using MiXCR and keeps one entry per CDR3 protein. The sample includes about 160,000 distinct CDR3 sequences, 71% of them seen just once. Sequenced patients had shown CD8+CD57+ cell expansion by flow cytometry. Patients were therapy-naive when their blood was sampled. The junction had 11 bases not matched to a gene; V was cut back by 2 bases and J by 6 bases. Germline-derived CDR1 and CDR2 are KGHDR and SFDVKD. The CDR3 runs to 17 residues. Study-wide points: Overlapping CD8+ CDR3 repertoires of patients and controls contained around 31 shared sequences. Patients and healthy controls showed no significant CD8+ Simpson's diversity difference.

Material for sequencing was sorted CD4+, CD8+, or CD8+CD57+ T cells (not recorded which) from PBMCs. The source is a human donor with aplastic anemia. This sequence joins TRBV24-1 and TRBJ2-3, with 9 bases matching TRBD2. The CDR3 DNA reads as TGTGCCACCAGTGATTCGAGTGGGCGGGGGGGCCGTGATACGCAGTATTTT. It specifies CATSDSSGRGGRDTQYF.